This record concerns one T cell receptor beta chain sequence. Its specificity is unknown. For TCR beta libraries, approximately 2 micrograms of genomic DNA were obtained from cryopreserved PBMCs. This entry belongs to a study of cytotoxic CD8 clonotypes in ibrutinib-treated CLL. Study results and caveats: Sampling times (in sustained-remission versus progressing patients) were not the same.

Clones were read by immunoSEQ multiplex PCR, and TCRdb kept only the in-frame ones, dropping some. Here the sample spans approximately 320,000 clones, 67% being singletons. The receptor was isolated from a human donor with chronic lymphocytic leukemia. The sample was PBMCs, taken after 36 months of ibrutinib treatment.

The CDR3 nucleotides are TGTGCCAGCAGCACCTGGGACAGGGATTACGAGCAGTACTTC. It codes for CASSTWDRDYEQYF. V gene TRBV5-6 combines with J gene TRBJ2-7; 9 nucleotides align to TRBD1. There are 14 residues in the CDR3. Germline-derived CDR1 and CDR2 are SGHDT and YYEEEE. V lost 4 bases to trimming and J lost 4 bases; unmatched junction nucleotides: 6.